The clone carrying this TCR beta chain was detected ten times or more. The target antigen is unknown. The entry originates in a study of T cells in Graves' hyperthyroidism and ophthalmopathy. Study-level findings and limits: Among thyroid clonotypes expanded above 0.001, most also appeared in blood.

RNA transcripts yielded amplified TCR beta CDR3 regions. With the HTBI primer set, the TCR CDR3 went through a first round of RT-PCR. TCRdb reanalysed the multiplex PCR reads using MiXCR and keeps one entry per CDR3 protein. The sample has about half a million distinct CDR3 sequences, 15% to 20% seen once. Germline loops: CDR1 DFQATT, CDR2 SNEGSKA (reference sequence). V dropped 6 bases and J dropped 8; count of bases not matched to a gene: 15. The length of the CDR3 is 15 residues. Sample: blood. This receptor was obtained from a woman aged 25-40 years with Graves' ophthalmopathy. The chain carries TRBV20-1 and TRBJ2-3; 9 bases match TRBD2. CDR3 sequence reads: CSAKTSGNVQGTQYF. For the CDR3, the DNA is TGCAGTGCCAAGACTAGCGGAAACGTGCAGGGTACGCAGTATTTT.